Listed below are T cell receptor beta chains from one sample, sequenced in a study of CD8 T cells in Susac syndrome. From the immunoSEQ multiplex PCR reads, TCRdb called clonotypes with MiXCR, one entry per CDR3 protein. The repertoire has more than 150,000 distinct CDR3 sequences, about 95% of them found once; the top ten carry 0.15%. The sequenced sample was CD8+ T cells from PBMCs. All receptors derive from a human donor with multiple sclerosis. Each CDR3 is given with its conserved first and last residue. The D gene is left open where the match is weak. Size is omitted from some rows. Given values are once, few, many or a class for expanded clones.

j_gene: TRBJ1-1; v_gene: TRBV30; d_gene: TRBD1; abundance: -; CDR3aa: CAWSHGQGSTEAFF; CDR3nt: TGTGCCTGGAGTCACGGACAGGGAAGCACTGAAGCTTTCTTT
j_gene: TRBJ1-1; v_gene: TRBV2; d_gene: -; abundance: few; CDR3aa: CASSDRGNTEAFF; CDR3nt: TGTGCCAGCAGTGACAGGGGGAACACTGAAGCTTTCTTT
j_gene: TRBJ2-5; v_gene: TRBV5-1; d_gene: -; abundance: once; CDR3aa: CASRAVQETQYF; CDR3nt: TGCGCCAGCAGAGCGGTACAAGAGACCCAGTACTTC
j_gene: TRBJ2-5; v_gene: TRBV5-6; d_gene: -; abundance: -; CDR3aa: CASSLAVQETQYF; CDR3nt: TGTGCCAGCAGCTTGGCTGTACAAGAGACCCAGTACTTC
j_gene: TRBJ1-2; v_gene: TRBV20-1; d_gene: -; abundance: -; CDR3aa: CSATRTYGYTF; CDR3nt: TGCAGTGCTACTAGGACCTATGGCTACACCTTC
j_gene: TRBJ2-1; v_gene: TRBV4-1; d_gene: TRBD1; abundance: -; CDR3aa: CASSQGTGWDNEQFF; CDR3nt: TGCGCCAGCAGCCAAGGGACAGGCTGGGACAATGAGCAGTTCTTC
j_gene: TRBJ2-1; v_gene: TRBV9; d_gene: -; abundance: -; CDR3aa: CASSNPSNEQFF; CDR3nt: TGTGCCAGCAGCAACCCCTCCAATGAGCAGTTCTTC
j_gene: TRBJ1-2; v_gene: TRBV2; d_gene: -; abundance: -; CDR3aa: CASSASQGGGYTF; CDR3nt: TGTGCCAGCAGCGCCTCGCAGGGTGGCGGCTACACCTTC
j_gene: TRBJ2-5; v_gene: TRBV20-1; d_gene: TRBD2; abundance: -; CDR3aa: CSASGGGPRETQYF; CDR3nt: TGCAGTGCTAGCGGGGGGGGACCTAGGGAGACCCAGTACTTC
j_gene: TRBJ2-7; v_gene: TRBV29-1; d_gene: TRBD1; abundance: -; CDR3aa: CSVVGGDRAYEQYF; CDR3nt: TGCAGCGTTGTGGGGGGGGACAGGGCCTACGAGCAGTACTTC
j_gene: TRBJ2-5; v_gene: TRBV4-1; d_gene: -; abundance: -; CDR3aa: CASSYRVRETQYF; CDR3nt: TGCGCCAGCAGTTACAGGGTCCGAGAGACCCAGTACTTC
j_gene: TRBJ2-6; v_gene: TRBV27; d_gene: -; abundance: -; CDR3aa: CASRDSGANVLTF; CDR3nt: TGTGCCAGCAGGGACTCTGGGGCCAACGTCCTGACTTTC
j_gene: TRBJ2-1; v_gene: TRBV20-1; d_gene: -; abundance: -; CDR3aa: CSARRRMYNEQFF; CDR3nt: TGCAGTGCTAGACGACGGATGTACAATGAGCAGTTCTTC
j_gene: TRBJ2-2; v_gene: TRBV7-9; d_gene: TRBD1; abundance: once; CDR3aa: CASSDPGQKNTGELFF; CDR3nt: TGTGCCAGCAGCGATCCGGGACAGAAGAACACCGGGGAGCTGTTTTTT
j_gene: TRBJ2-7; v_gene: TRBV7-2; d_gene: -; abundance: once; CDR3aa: CASSLIRVVGYEQYF; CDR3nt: TGTGCCAGCAGCTTAATCCGGGTGGTAGGGTACGAGCAGTACTTC
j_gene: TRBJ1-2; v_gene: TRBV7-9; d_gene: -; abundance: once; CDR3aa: CASSLENRPNYGYTF; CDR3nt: TGTGCCAGCAGCTTAGAAAACAGGCCAAACTATGGCTACACCTTC
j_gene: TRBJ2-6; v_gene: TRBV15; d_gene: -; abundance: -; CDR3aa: CATSPQGLSGANVLTF; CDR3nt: TGTGCCACCAGCCCCCAAGGTCTCTCTGGGGCCAACGTCCTGACTTTC
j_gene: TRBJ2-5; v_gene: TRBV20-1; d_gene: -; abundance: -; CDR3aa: CSARKSGAHLGRTQYF; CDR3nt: TGCAGTGCTAGAAAATCCGGGGCCCATCTGGGACGGACCCAGTACTTC
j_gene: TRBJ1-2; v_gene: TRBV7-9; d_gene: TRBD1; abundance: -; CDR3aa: CASSLEGRTGDNYGYTF; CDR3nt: TGTGCCAGCAGCTTAGAAGGTCGGACAGGAGATAACTATGGCTACACCTTC
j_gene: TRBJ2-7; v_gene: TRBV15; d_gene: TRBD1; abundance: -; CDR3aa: CATSGDRVSYEQYF; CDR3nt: TGTGCCACCAGCGGGGACAGGGTATCCTACGAGCAGTACTTC
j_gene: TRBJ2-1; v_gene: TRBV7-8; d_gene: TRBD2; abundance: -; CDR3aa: CASSPTSGGVHEQFF; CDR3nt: TGTGCCAGCAGCCCTACTAGCGGGGGGGTCCATGAGCAGTTCTTC
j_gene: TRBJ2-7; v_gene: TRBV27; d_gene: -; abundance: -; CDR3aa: CASSLSSAAGSHEQYF; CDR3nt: TGTGCCAGCAGTTTATCGTCGGCAGCCGGCTCCCACGAGCAGTACTTC
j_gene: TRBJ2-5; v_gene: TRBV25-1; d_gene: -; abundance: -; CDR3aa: CASSGQETQYF; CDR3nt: TGTGCCAGCAGTGGCCAAGAGACCCAGTACTTC
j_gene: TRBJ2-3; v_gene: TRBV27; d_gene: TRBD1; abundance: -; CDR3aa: CASSLVPGQAVDTQYF; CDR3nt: TGTGCCAGCAGTTTGGTCCCGGGACAGGCGGTAGATACGCAGTATTTT
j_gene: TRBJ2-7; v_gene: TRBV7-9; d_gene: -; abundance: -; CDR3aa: CASSAGLDYEQYF; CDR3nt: TGTGCCAGCAGCGCCGGACTGGACTACGAGCAGTACTTC
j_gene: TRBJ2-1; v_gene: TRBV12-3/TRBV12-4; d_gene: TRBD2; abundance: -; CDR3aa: CASSFGLAGGRYNEQFF; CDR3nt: TGTGCCAGCAGCTTTGGACTAGCGGGGGGCCGATACAATGAGCAGTTCTTC
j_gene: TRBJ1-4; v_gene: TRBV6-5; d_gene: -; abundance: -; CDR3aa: CASSYNGGFHEKLFF; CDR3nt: TGTGCCAGCAGTTACAACGGGGGTTTCCATGAAAAACTGTTTTTT
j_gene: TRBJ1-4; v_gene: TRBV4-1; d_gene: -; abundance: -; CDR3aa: CASSQDKAREKLFF; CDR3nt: TGCGCCAGCAGCCAAGATAAGGCAAGAGAAAAACTGTTTTTT
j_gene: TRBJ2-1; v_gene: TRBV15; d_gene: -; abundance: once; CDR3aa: CATTPMDNSYNEQFF; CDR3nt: TGTGCCACCACCCCGATGGACAACTCCTACAATGAGCAGTTCTTC
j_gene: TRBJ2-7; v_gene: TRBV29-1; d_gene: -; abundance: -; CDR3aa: CSVLDRYYEQYF; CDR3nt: TGCAGCGTTCTGGACAGATACTACGAGCAGTACTTC
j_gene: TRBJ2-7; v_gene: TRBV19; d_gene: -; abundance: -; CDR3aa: CASSYREQGAEQYF; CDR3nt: TGTGCCAGTAGTTACCGGGAACAGGGTGCCGAGCAGTACTTC
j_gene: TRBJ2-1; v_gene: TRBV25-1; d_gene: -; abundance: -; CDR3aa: CASSEKPDNEQFF; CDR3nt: TGTGCCAGCAGTGAAAAGCCGGACAATGAGCAGTTCTTC
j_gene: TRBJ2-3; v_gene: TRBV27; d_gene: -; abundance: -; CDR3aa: CASSSAEYTTSTDTQYF; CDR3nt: TGTGCCAGCAGTTCCGCAGAGTATACAACTAGCACAGATACGCAGTATTTT
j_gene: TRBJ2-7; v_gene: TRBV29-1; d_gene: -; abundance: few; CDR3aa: CSVEVIGRSTQEQYF; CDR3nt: TGCAGCGTTGAAGTTATAGGCCGGTCAACGCAGGAGCAGTACTTC
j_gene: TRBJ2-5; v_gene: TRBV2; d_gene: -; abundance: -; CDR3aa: CASSEGVWEETQYF; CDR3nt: TGTGCCAGCAGTGAAGGGGTATGGGAAGAGACCCAGTACTTC
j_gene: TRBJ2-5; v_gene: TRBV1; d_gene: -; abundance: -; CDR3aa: CTSSQGRGSDKETQYF; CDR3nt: TGCACCAGCAGCCAAGGGAGGGGGTCTGATAAAGAGACCCAGTACTTC
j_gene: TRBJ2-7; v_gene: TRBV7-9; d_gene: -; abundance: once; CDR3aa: CASSLGSEEYF; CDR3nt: TGTGCCAGCAGCTTGGGTAGCGAAGAGTACTTC
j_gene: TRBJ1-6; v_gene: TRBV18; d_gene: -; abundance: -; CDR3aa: CASSPPEGNSPLHF; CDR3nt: TGTGCCAGCTCACCACCGGAGGGGAATTCACCCCTCCACTTT
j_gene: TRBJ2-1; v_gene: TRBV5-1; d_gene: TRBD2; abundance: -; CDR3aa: CASSMGGFEQFF; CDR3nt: TGCGCCAGCAGTATGGGGGGGTTCGAGCAGTTCTTC
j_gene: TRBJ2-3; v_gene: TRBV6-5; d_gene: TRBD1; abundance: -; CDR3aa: CASSVGGRTDTQYF; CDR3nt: TGTGCCAGCTCAGTAGGGGGCCGCACAGATACGCAGTATTTT
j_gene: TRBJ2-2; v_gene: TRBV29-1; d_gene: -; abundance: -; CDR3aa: CSATVTNTGELFF; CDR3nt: TGCAGCGCCACAGTAACGAACACCGGGGAGCTGTTTTTT
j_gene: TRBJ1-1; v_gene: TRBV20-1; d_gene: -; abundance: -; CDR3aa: CSARAQAETLAEAFF; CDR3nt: TGCAGTGCCCGAGCACAGGCGGAAACACTGGCGGAAGCTTTCTTT